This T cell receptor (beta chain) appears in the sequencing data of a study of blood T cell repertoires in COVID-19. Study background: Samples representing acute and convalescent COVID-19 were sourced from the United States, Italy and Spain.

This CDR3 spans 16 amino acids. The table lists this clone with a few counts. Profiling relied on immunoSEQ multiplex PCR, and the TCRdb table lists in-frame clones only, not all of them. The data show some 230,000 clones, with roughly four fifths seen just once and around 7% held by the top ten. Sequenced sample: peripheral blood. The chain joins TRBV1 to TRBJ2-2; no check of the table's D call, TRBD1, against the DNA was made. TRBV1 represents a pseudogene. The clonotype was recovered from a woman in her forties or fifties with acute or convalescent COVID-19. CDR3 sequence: CTSSPGGTGEAGELFF. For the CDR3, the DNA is TGCACCAGCAGCCCTGGTGGGACAGGGGAGGCCGGGGAGCTGTTTTTT.